The 18 T cell receptor beta chains below come from one sample, sequenced in a study of cytomegalovirus exposure and HLA in healthy donors. PCR used 60 Vbeta primers and 13 Jbeta primers. Here immunoSEQ multiplex PCR was the method, and the copy in TCRdb shows in-frame clones only, minus some. Of around 100,000 clones in the sample, roughly 71% are singletons; the top ten hold about 7.7%. Sequenced sample: PBMCs. These receptors all come from a man younger than 30 in good health and CMV-seropositive.

V usage is TRBV13 and J usage is TRBJ2-3, with D perhaps matching TRBD2 (6 bases). The CDR3 loop spans 16 amino acids. CDR1 and CDR2 (germline): PRHDT, FYEKMQ (reference sequence). Trimming left V 4 bases short and J 4 bases short, with 18 bases between. The CDR3 DNA follows: TGTGCCAGCAGCTCCCTTTCCGAGACTAGACCAGATACGCAGTATTTT. Its translation: CASSSLSETRPDTQYF.

V is TRBV7-9 and J is TRBJ2-5, with D unclear. The germline V and J ends were trimmed by 4 bases and 5 bases, with 14 bases remaining between them. The CDR3 contains 14 residues. Per germline, CDR1 SEHNR and CDR2 FQNEAQ (reference sequence). CDR3 residues: CASSSPALRETQYF. The CDR3 region has the DNA TGTGCCAGCAGCTCCCCGGCGCTGCGGGAGACCCAGTACTTC.

This clone has just a few counts. The genes are TRBV25-1 and TRBJ2-7; TRBD1 matches at 7 bases. With V trimmed by 6 bases and J by 6 bases, 8 bases remained unmatched. The germline V gene encodes CDR1 MGHDK and CDR2 SYGVNS. The CDR3 spans 13 residues. The CDR3 sequence: CASRVNRGREQYF. The CDR3 DNA reads TGTGCCAGCAGAGTTAACAGGGGACGCGAGCAGTACTTC.

The chain carries TRBV5-4 and TRBJ2-3; D is perhaps TRBD1 (5 bases). Trimming removed 0 bases at V and 2 bases at J, with 10 bases between. In germline, CDR1 is SGHNT, CDR2 YYREEE (reference sequence). The CDR3 runs 15 residues. CDR3 in amino acids: CASSLGRQNTDTQYF. The CDR3 DNA follows: TGTGCCAGCAGCTTGGGGAGACAGAACACAGATACGCAGTATTTT. The whole variable domain, remainder taken from reference TRBV5-4 and TRBJ2-3, is ETGVTQSPTHLIKTRGQQVTLRCSSQSGHNTVSWYQQALGQGPQFIFQYYREEENGRGNFPPRFSGLQFPNYSSELNVNALELDDSALYLCASSLGRQNTDTQYFGPGTRLTVL.

This chain uses TRBV6-1 with TRBJ1-2, with D perhaps matching TRBD1 (5 bases). V was cut by 4 bases and J by 7 bases, with 13 bases left in between. The CDR3 loop spans 13 amino acids. Germline lookup yields CDR1 MNHNS and CDR2 SASEGT. The DNA for the CDR3 is TGTGCCAGCAGTGTGAGTCAGGGTAGTGGCTACACCTTC. Translation gives CASSVSQGSGYTF.

The chain has TRBV5-4 and TRBJ1-1, with 9 bases aligning to TRBD1. V shed 6 bases and J 1 base; nucleotides not matched to a gene: 4. This CDR3 is 14 amino acids long. The germline V gene encodes CDR1 SGHNT and CDR2 YYREEE (reference sequence). The CDR3 DNA reads as TGTGCCAGCAAGCCGGGACAGGGGAACACTGAAGCTTTCTTT. Protein sequence: CASKPGQGNTEAFF.

The V gene is TRBV20-1, the J gene TRBJ2-2; D is undetermined. The germline CDR1 and CDR2 sequences are DFQATT and SNEGSKA (reference sequence). The CDR3 length is 11 residues. V lost 0 bases, J lost 9 bases, and 5 bases lay in between. CDR3 DNA: TGCAGTGCTAGAGAAGAGAGGGAGCTGTTTTTT. Its protein product is CSAREERELFF.

The chain combines TRBV6-5 with TRBJ1-1; no clear D. Germline V gene data show CDR1 as MNHEY and CDR2 as SVGAGI. V was clipped by 2 bases and J by 0 bases, with 10 bases between them. The CDR3 is 15 residues long. The CDR3 coding sequence is TGTGCCAGCAGTTACGCGGGGTTTCTGAACACTGAAGCTTTCTTT. Translating gives CASSYAGFLNTEAFF.

This chain uses TRBV6-6 with TRBJ2-2; a weak D match, TRBD1 (6 bases). Germline V gene lookup returns CDR1 MNHNY and CDR2 SVGAGI (reference sequence). The CDR3 loop spans 15 amino acids. Trimming removed 5 bases from V and 7 bases from J, with 17 bases in between. The CDR3, as DNA: TGTGCCAGCAGTCGACCCGGGACATCCGACGGGGAGCTGTTTTTT. This gives the protein CASSRPGTSDGELFF.

The CDR3, as DNA: TGTGCCAGCAGCTCACAGGGGAATATTTTTAGCGGAGCTTTCTTT. Translated: CASSSQGNIFSGAFF. The chain combines TRBV5-6 with TRBJ1-1; 7 nucleotides line up with TRBD1. J was trimmed by 10 bases and V by 3 bases; bases with no gene match: 15. CDR1 is SGHDT and CDR2 is YYEEEE in the germline V gene. The CDR3 contains 15 residues.

V gene TRBV5-6 combines with J gene TRBJ1-1; D remains ambiguous. V lost 1 base to trimming and J lost 10 bases, with 17 bases between them. This CDR3 is built from 14 residues. The germline V gene encodes CDR1 SGHDT and CDR2 YYEEEE. CDR3 DNA: TGTGCCAGCAGCTTGCAGGACTTGGGGAGTCGAGCTTTCTTT. This encodes CASSLQDLGSRAFF.

The chain has TRBV7-2 and TRBJ1-5; no clear D gene. Per the germline V gene, CDR1 is SGHTA and CDR2 is FQGNSA. The V end was cut by 1 base, the J end by 3 bases, with 7 bases between. CDR3 length: 14 amino acids. For the CDR3, the DNA is TGTGCCAGCAGCTTAGACAGCCCCAATCAGCCCCAGCATTTT. Amino acid sequence: CASSLDSPNQPQHF.

This chain connects TRBV10-3 to TRBJ2-1; D gene ambiguous. CDR3 length equals 12 residues. Germline assignment: CDR1 ENHRY and CDR2 SYGVKD. With 5 bases removed from V and 6 bases from J, the gap between germline ends came to 8 bases. In nucleotides, the CDR3 is TGTGCCATCAGTCCCAACAGCAATGAGCAGTTCTTC. Amino acid sequence: CAISPNSNEQFF.

This chain connects TRBV6-5 to TRBJ2-7; tentatively, D is TRBD1 (6 bases). V lost 8 bases and J lost 4, with 15 bases in between. This CDR3 spans 13 amino acids. Per the germline V gene, CDR1 is MNHEY and CDR2 is SVGAGI. The CDR3 nucleotides read TGTGCCAGCTCGATGAGGGGGATTTACGAGCAGTACTTC. This sequence encodes CASSMRGIYEQYF.

This chain connects TRBV7-2 to TRBJ2-5, with TRBD1 matching over 8 bases. The CDR3 is 15 residues long. The J segment lost 5 bases and the V segment lost 1 base, leaving 6 bases of the junction unmatched. Germline CDR1 and CDR2: SGHTA and FQGNSA. The DNA of the CDR3 is TGTGCCAGCAGCTTAGAGGGACAGGTTTATGAGACCCAGTACTTC. Protein: CASSLEGQVYETQYF.

The CDR3 sequence is CASSVEGQGFYGYTF. The CDR3 bases are TGTGCCAGCAGCGTAGAGGGACAGGGCTTCTATGGCTACACCTTC. The V and J genes are TRBV9 and TRBJ1-2; the match to TRBD1 covers 9 bases. Germline lookup yields CDR1 SGDLS and CDR2 YYNGEE. V was clipped by 0 bases and J by 4 bases; unmatched bases: 4. CDR3 size: 15 residues. Full variable domain (remainder filled in from reference TRBV9 and TRBJ1-2): DSGVTQTPKHLITATGQRVTLRCSPRSGDLSVYWYQQSLDQGLQFLIQYYNGEERAKGNILERFSAQQFPDLHSELNLSSLELGDSALYFCASSVEGQGFYGYTFGSGTRLTVV.

The chain links TRBV28 to TRBJ1-3, with D tentatively TRBD1 (6 bases). The CDR3 has 15 amino acids. V was clipped by 0 bases and J by 2 bases, with 8 bases between them. CDR1 and CDR2 (germline): MDHEN, SYDVKM. The CDR3 sequence is CASSLWGTTGNTIYF. In DNA form, the CDR3 reads TGTGCCAGCAGTTTATGGGGGACAACTGGAAACACCATATATTTT.

The chain combines TRBV28 with TRBJ2-1; 9 bases are a match to TRBD2. The CDR3 is 16 residues long. From germline, CDR1 is MDHEN and CDR2 SYDVKM. Unmatched junction bases numbered 16, after V lost 9 bases and J lost 7 bases. CDR3 DNA: TGTGCCAGGAGTAGCTTTGCGGGGGGGCTTTGGAATGAGCAGTTCTTC. As protein: CARSSFAGGLWNEQFF.